The 29 T cell receptor beta chains below were found in one sample sequenced in a study of human T cells and chemical hapten exposure. Time point denoted: pre-sensitization, week 0. As for treatment: therapeutic diphenylcyclopropenone sensitization with weekly scalp DPC. TCRdb fed the RACE reads into MiXCR, producing one record per CDR3 protein. The table lists under 90,000 distinct CDR3 sequences, roughly 8.8% of them singletons. The sequencing here drew on whole blood, taken in connection with sensitization to the hapten diphenylcyclopropenone (DPC). The receptors were sampled from a woman between 40 and 55 years old with alopecia areata. Some clones in this sample may be carry-over from other donors' samples.

This chain links TRBV9 with TRBJ1-1, with D possibly being TRBD1 (5 bases). Looked up from germline, CDR1 is SGDLS and CDR2 is YYNGEE. The V end lost 0 bases, the J end lost 6 bases, and 18 bases lay between the germline ends. CDR3 length equals 16 residues. This CDR3 is CASSVATGGRNAEAFF. As DNA, the CDR3 is TGTGCCAGCAGCGTAGCTACTGGGGGTCGAAACGCTGAAGCTTTCTTT.

This clonotype was recorded many times. The rearrangement links TRBV20-1 to TRBJ1-6, with D hard to call. Trimming left V 3 bases short and J 4 bases short, with 16 bases between. This CDR3 has 16 amino acids. CDR1 and CDR2 from the germline V gene are DFQATT and SNEGSKA (reference sequence). CDR3 loop: CSASLSGGRYNSPLHF. CDR3 nucleotides: TGCAGTGCTAGTCTCTCCGGTGGTCGGTATAATTCACCCCTCCACTTT.

This clonotype was seen at least ten times. The chain uses TRBV28 and TRBJ1-2; TRBD1 matches at 9 bases. From germline, CDR1 is MDHEN and CDR2 SYDVKM. Trimming took 4 bases from V and 2 from J; bases not matched to a gene: 5. The length of the CDR3 is 15 residues. The CDR3 DNA follows: TGTGCCAGCAGTTCCGCCGGGACAGGGAACTATGGCTACACCTTC. Translated, it gives CASSSAGTGNYGYTF.

Ten or more counts support this clonotype. This chain connects TRBV5-1 to TRBJ1-5; tentatively, D is TRBD1 (6 bases). V was shortened by 1 base and J by 3 bases, with 11 bases between the two germline ends. Germline assignment: CDR1 SGHRS and CDR2 YFSETQ. CDR3 length: 15 amino acids. In nucleotides, the CDR3 is TGCGCCAGCAGCTTGTCTGGACAGTCCAATCAGCCCCAGCATTTT. Translating it yields CASSLSGQSNQPQHF.

The V and J genes are TRBV6-5 and TRBJ1-5, with 7 bases fitting TRBD1. The CDR3 spans 13 residues. Germline V gives CDR1 MNHEY, CDR2 SVGAGI. V gave up 6 bases and J gave up 6 bases; unmatched junction bases: 5. The CDR3 is CASRPDRVQPQHF. The CDR3, as DNA: TGTGCCAGCAGACCCGACAGGGTTCAGCCCCAGCATTTT.

This sequence joins TRBV7-9 and TRBJ2-6; the D is unclear. The V end lost 6 bases, the J end lost 1 base, and 19 bases lay between the germline ends. The CDR3 consists of 18 residues. Germline lookup yields CDR1 SEHNR and CDR2 FQNEAQ (reference sequence). CDR3 sequence (DNA): TGTGCCAGCAGGACTCAAGGGCCGGCGCTATCTGGGGCCAACGTCCTGACTTTC. This sequence encodes CASRTQGPALSGANVLTF.

The chain employs TRBV24-1 and TRBJ2-7; D is possibly TRBD1 (6 bases). Germline V gene sequence: CDR1 KGHDR, CDR2 SFDVKD. This CDR3 contains 13 residues. The V gene lost 2 bases and the J gene lost 6 bases, with 10 bases spanning the gap. The CDR3 region is CATSDYTGLEQYF. The CDR3 DNA reads TGTGCCACCAGTGATTATACAGGGCTCGAGCAGTACTTC.

This chain joins TRBV19 and TRBJ2-7; 7 bases agree with TRBD1. This CDR3 comprises 15 residues. From germline, CDR1 is LNHDA and CDR2 SQIVND (reference sequence). With V trimmed by 5 bases and J by 2 bases, 9 bases remained unmatched. This CDR3 reads CASSAAGGTPYEQYF. CDR3 DNA: TGTGCCAGTAGTGCCGCAGGGGGAACCCCCTACGAGCAGTACTTC.

This clonotype was recorded a few times. This chain joins TRBV6-5 and TRBJ2-4, with TRBD2 identical over 10 bases. Germline V gene data show CDR1 as MNHEY and CDR2 as SVGAGI. Germline trimming cut 5 bases from V and 1 base from J; bases unmatched to any gene: 17. The CDR3 runs 20 residues. CDR3 residues: CASSPDWAAAGGIAKNIQYF. Here the CDR3 DNA reads TGTGCCAGCAGTCCCGATTGGGCGGCAGCGGGGGGGATCGCCAAAAACATTCAGTACTTC.

This clonotype has at least ten counts. The chain is built from TRBV5-4 and TRBJ2-1; D is ambiguous. The CDR3 covers 13 residues. The V and J ends lost 4 bases and 5 bases respectively, with 10 bases between them. The germline gives CDR1 SGHNT, CDR2 YYREEE (reference sequence). Here the CDR3 DNA reads TGTGCCAGCAGCCTCCCAGACCACAATGAGCAGTTCTTC. Translated, it gives CASSLPDHNEQFF.

Here the CDR3 reads CASSLTESSYEQYF. CDR3 sequence (DNA): TGTGCCAGCAGCCTGACAGAAAGCTCCTACGAGCAGTACTTC. This chain uses TRBV2 with TRBJ2-7, with D possibly matching TRBD1 (5 bases). Trimming shortened V by 6 bases and J by 0 bases, and 12 bases separated the two germline ends. Germline V CDR1 and CDR2: SNHLY, FYNNEI. This CDR3 is 14 amino acids long.

V is TRBV6-4 and J is TRBJ2-3; the D is unclear. V gave up 4 bases and J gave up 6 bases, with 5 bases separating them. Germline lookup yields CDR1 MRHNA and CDR2 SNTAGT. The CDR3 has 11 amino acids. The CDR3 nucleotides read TGTGCCAGCAGTGCCTTCGATACGCAGTATTTT. It codes for CASSAFDTQYF.

This chain connects TRBV28 to TRBJ2-5; 7 bases map to TRBD2. Trimming at V came to 5 bases and at J to 5 bases, leaving 14 bases not matched to a gene. Germline CDR1 is MDHEN and CDR2 is SYDVKM. The CDR3 consists of 16 residues. The CDR3 DNA sequence: TGTGCCAGCAGTACCCTTTGGGCGGGGGAAGGGGAGACCCAGTACTTC. Residues: CASSTLWAGEGETQYF.

This clonotype was found many times. The chain is built from TRBV20-1 and TRBJ1-5; 10 bases are shared with TRBD1. V was pared by 5 bases and J by 5 bases, with 12 bases of the junction left unmatched. Germline V lookup: CDR1 DFQATT, CDR2 SNEGSKA (reference sequence). The CDR3 loop spans 16 amino acids. CDR3 sequence reads: CSAPRTGGFDDQPQHF. The CDR3, as DNA: TGCAGTGCTCCTAGGACAGGGGGATTCGACGATCAGCCCCAGCATTTT.

This clonotype was found many times. This chain connects TRBV7-2 to TRBJ1-1; 7 bases fit TRBD1. The CDR3 contains 14 residues. Trimming at V came to 5 bases and at J to 2 bases, leaving 5 bases not matched to a gene. Germline CDR1 reads SGHTA; CDR2 reads FQGNSA. The CDR3 DNA sequence: TGTGCCAGCAGCCCAGGACAGGCCAACACTGAAGCTTTCTTT. Translation gives CASSPGQANTEAFF.

This clonotype was counted a few times. The chain couples TRBV28 to TRBJ2-7; D is undetermined. CDR3 size: 14 residues. Looked up from germline, CDR1 is MDHEN and CDR2 is SYDVKM. V was pared by 2 bases and J by 1 base, with 9 bases between. The CDR3 is CASSLSPRSYEQYF. CDR3 sequence (DNA): TGTGCCAGCAGTTTAAGCCCCAGGTCCTACGAGCAGTACTTC.

The V and J genes are TRBV29-1 and TRBJ2-3, with 7 bases that match TRBD1. Germline values: CDR1 SQVTM, CDR2 ANQGSEA. CDR3 size: 15 residues. Trimming removed 5 bases from V and 2 bases from J; junction bases left unmatched: 10. The CDR3 bases are TGCAGCGTTAACCGACAGGGCAACCCCACAGATACGCAGTATTTT. Encoded protein: CSVNRQGNPTDTQYF.

The chain combines TRBV27 with TRBJ2-3; no clear D gene. Trimming shortened V by 2 bases and J by 2 bases, and 5 bases separated the two germline ends. Germline CDR1 and CDR2: MNHEY and SMNVEV (reference sequence). This CDR3 comprises 13 residues. The DNA of the CDR3 is TGTGCCAGCAGTTTACCCCCCACAGATACGCAGTATTTT. Residues: CASSLPPTDTQYF.

This clonotype was detected many times. The chain links TRBV3-1 to TRBJ2-4; 10 bases are a match to TRBD2. This CDR3 contains 17 residues. V trimming: 3 bases; J trimming: 0 bases; junction bases outside the gene matches: 5. Germline V lookup: CDR1 LGHDT, CDR2 YNNKEL (reference sequence). The CDR3 DNA is TGTGCCAGCAGCCAGGGGCGACTAGCGGGAGCCAAAAACATTCAGTACTTC. Its protein product is CASSQGRLAGAKNIQYF.

This clonotype occurred many times. The V call is TRBV5-1, the J call TRBJ1-5; D uncertain. This CDR3 comprises 16 residues. Germline CDR1 SGHRS, CDR2 YFSETQ. V was trimmed by 0 bases and J by 2 bases, leaving 12 bases between them. The CDR3, as DNA: TGCGCCAGCAGCTTGGACGGGATAGGTGGCAATCAGCCCCAGCATTTT. It encodes CASSLDGIGGNQPQHF. The full variable domain, in which reference TRBV5-1 and TRBJ1-5 provide the parts outside the CDR3, is KAGVTQTPRYLIKTRGQQVTLSCSPISGHRSVSWYQQTPGQGLQFLFEYFSETQRNKGNFPGRFSGRQFSNSRSEMNVSTLELGDSALYLCASSLDGIGGNQPQHFGDGTRLSIL.

This clonotype came up a few times. The CDR3 coding sequence is TGTGCCAGTAGGGGTTCATCGGGGACAGGGGGCGCGGGCCAGCCCCAGCATTTT. Translation gives CASRGSSGTGGAGQPQHF. V is TRBV19 and J is TRBJ1-5; TRBD1 matches 12 bases. The trim removed 6 bases at V and 7 bases at J, leaving 16 bases unmatched. Germline loops: CDR1 LNHDA, CDR2 SQIVND (reference sequence). This CDR3 contains 18 residues. The complete variable domain, with remaining parts taken from reference TRBV19 and TRBJ1-5, reads DGGITQSPKYLFRKEGQNVTLSCEQNLNHDAMYWYRQDPGQGLRLIYYSQIVNDFQKGDIAEGYSVSREKKESFPLTVTSAQKNPTAFYLCASRGSSGTGGAGQPQHFGDGTRLSIL.

This clonotype was picked up many times. The V and J genes are TRBV16 and TRBJ1-1; the match to TRBD1 covers 7 bases. From germline, CDR1 is KGHSY and CDR2 FQNENV. After removal of 8 bases from V and 1 base from J, the junction contained 10 bases not matched to a gene. The CDR3 contains 15 residues. The CDR3 nucleotides read TGTGCCAGCCAAGGAACAGGGGCCCAGAACACTGAAGCTTTCTTT. This translates into CASQGTGAQNTEAFF.

This clonotype has ten or more counts. The gene calls are TRBV19 and TRBJ2-1, with TRBD2 matching 15 bases. V shed 5 bases and J 12 bases; nucleotides not matched to a gene: 5. CDR3 size: 14 residues. Germline CDR1 is LNHDA and CDR2 is SQIVND (reference sequence). CDR3 sequence (DNA): TGTGCCAGTAGTTCGGGGACTAGCGGGGGGCCGCAGTTCTTC. Amino acids: CASSSGTSGGPQFF.

This clonotype was picked up a small number of times. The V call is TRBV10-3, the J call TRBJ2-7, with D possibly being TRBD2 (5 bases). V dropped 0 bases and J dropped 5 bases, with 11 bases sitting between them. The CDR3 totals 14 residues. The germline CDR1 and CDR2 sequences are ENHRY and SYGVKD. CDR3 in DNA: TGTGCCATCAGTGAGTCTGAGGGTTTCCACGAGCAGTACTTC. Amino acids: CAISESEGFHEQYF.

Regarding this clonotype: Being one base from a much bigger clone, this may be a read error. The conserved closing phenylalanine or tryptophan is absent in this CDR3, likely reflecting a read error. The V gene is TRBV27, the J gene TRBJ2-7; D is possibly TRBD1 or TRBD2 (6 bases each). There are 13 residues in the CDR3. The V gene lost 7 bases and the J gene lost 6 bases, with 16 bases spanning the gap. Germline-derived CDR1 and CDR2 are MNHEY and SMNVEV (reference sequence). DNA for the CDR3: TGTGCCAGCATGCCCGGAGGGGGGCTCGAGCAGTACATC. It yields the protein CASMPGGGLEQYI.

This clonotype has a count of ten or more. The chain uses TRBV5-1 and TRBJ2-1; no definite D call. Germline CDR1 SGHRS, CDR2 YFSETQ. The CDR3 covers 15 residues. The V and J ends lost 0 bases and 2 bases respectively, with 9 bases between them. CDR3 sequence: CASSLVAGPYNEQFF. The CDR3 nucleotides read TGCGCCAGCAGCTTGGTGGCAGGACCCTACAATGAGCAGTTCTTC.

This clonotype was recorded at least ten times. J is TRBJ1-4 and V is TRBV11-2; D call uncertain. The V end lost 6 bases, the J end lost 8 bases, and 16 bases lay between the germline ends. CDR1 is SGHAT, CDR2 FQNNGV, per germline. This CDR3 is 14 amino acids long. This CDR3 reads CASSWRPRNEKLFF. In DNA form, the CDR3 reads TGTGCCAGCAGTTGGCGACCCCGGAACGAAAAACTGTTTTTT.

This clonotype was counted at least ten times. This rearrangement joins TRBV29-1 to TRBJ2-5; D not certain. V shed 4 bases and J shed 5 bases, with 8 bases lying between them. The CDR3 runs 11 residues. CDR1 is SQVTM, CDR2 ANQGSEA, per germline. The CDR3 coding sequence is TGCAGCGTTGGTGGAGAGGAGACCCAGTACTTC. Protein: CSVGGEETQYF.

Ten or more counts support this clonotype. The rearrangement links TRBV10-3 to TRBJ2-3; D ambiguous. Germline lookup yields CDR1 ENHRY and CDR2 SYGVKD. V shed 3 bases and J shed 5 bases, with 6 bases lying between them. The CDR3 spans 12 residues. In DNA, the CDR3 is TGTGCCATCAGTGAAGTGGTAGATACGCAGTATTTT. It is translated as CAISEVVDTQYF.